The 19 T cell receptor beta chains below were found in one sample sequenced in a study of response to subunit inactivated influenza vaccine (dated by TCRdb to about 2018). The library was prepared using RT-PCR. TCRdb records Illumina HiSeq 2500 as the sequencer. TCRdb trimmed public reads at Q25 via fastp, called clones via MiXCR and kept in-frame beta chains. All rows with the same CDR3 protein become a single entry with the most common DNA and genes. For this sample the table gives 700,000 to 900,000 distinct CDR3 sequences, of which roughly 20% were detected only once. The ten top clones hold 10% to 13% of the sample. Source: PBMCs from blood, taken more than 4 days after vaccination. The receptors stem from a man aged 50 to 60 who received an inactivated influenza vaccine. Donor details come from another sample of the same person, matched by shared clones.

This clonotype has more than one count but fewer than ten. The rearrangement joins TRBV20-1 to TRBJ1-5, with 8 positions matching TRBD1. The CDR3 is 15 amino acids. Germline CDR1 is DFQATT and CDR2 is SNEGSKA (reference sequence). Trimming took 5 bases from V and 6 from J; bases not matched to a gene: 12. CDR3 sequence: CSAGPNQGAAQPQHF. The CDR3 nucleotides read TGCAGTGCTGGACCGAATCAGGGGGCCGCTCAGCCCCAGCATTTT.

This clonotype was observed many times. The chain uses TRBV7-2 and TRBJ2-7; D ambiguous. The ends were cut back, 4 bases at V and 6 bases at J, with 4 bases in the middle. The CDR3 totals 10 residues. CDR1 SGHTA and CDR2 FQGNSA come from the germline V gene. As DNA, the CDR3 is TGTGCCAGCAGCTCTCCCGAGCAGTACTTC. This translates into CASSSPEQYF.

This clonotype has a count of ten or more. Germline is not matched at one junction end, which may reflect a read error. This chain joins TRBV11-2 and TRBJ1-1; the D is unclear. Germline V gene sequence: CDR1 SGHAT, CDR2 FQNNGV. The CDR3 loop spans 13 amino acids. CDR3 nucleotide sequence: TGTGCCAGCAGCTTTTCTGTCGACACGGAAGCTTTCTTT. Translating gives CASSFSVDTEAFF.

The chain links TRBV5-1 to TRBJ2-7; 16 nucleotides agree with TRBD2. CDR1 is SGHRS and CDR2 is YFSETQ in the germline V gene. Germline trimming cut 4 bases from V and 0 bases from J; bases unmatched to any gene: 4. The CDR3 extends over 17 amino acids. CDR3 residues: CASSGTSGRESSYEQYF. In DNA form, the CDR3 reads TGCGCCAGCAGCGGGACTAGCGGGAGGGAAAGCTCCTACGAGCAGTACTTC.

The sample holds a few counts of this clonotype. The rearrangement joins TRBV6-1 to TRBJ2-1; 8 bases line up with TRBD1. V dropped 6 bases and J dropped 4; count of bases not matched to a gene: 8. Germline V gene lookup returns CDR1 MNHNS and CDR2 SASEGT. The CDR3 consists of 15 residues. The CDR3 sequence is CASSRQGSNYNEQFF. CDR3 coding DNA: TGTGCCAGCAGCAGACAGGGGTCAAATTACAATGAGCAGTTCTTC.

The chain joins TRBV3-1 to TRBJ1-5, with D possibly being TRBD1 (5 bases). This CDR3 is built from 13 residues. CDR1 and CDR2 from the germline V gene are LGHDT and YNNKEL (reference sequence). V was pared by 1 base and J by 10 bases, with 11 bases between. In DNA, the CDR3 is TGTGCCAGCAGCCAAGGAGGGAGGGGACCCCAGCATTTT. Protein: CASSQGGRGPQHF.

CDR3 DNA sequence: TGTGCCTGGAGTGTACTATCTCAAGAGCAGTTCTTC. It translates to CAWSVLSQEQFF. The chain employs TRBV30 and TRBJ2-1; D call uncertain. The germline gives CDR1 GTSNPN, CDR2 SVGIG (reference sequence). The V and J ends lost 0 bases and 10 bases respectively, with 10 bases between them. The CDR3 totals 12 residues.

J is TRBJ1-6 and V is TRBV4-3, with D perhaps matching TRBD1 (6 bases). Germline CDR1 and CDR2: LGHNA and YSLEER. The V end lost 0 bases, the J end lost 7 bases, and 16 bases lay between the germline ends. CDR3 size: 17 residues. The CDR3 loop reads CASSQEYGGGRNSPLHF. Here the CDR3 DNA reads TGCGCCAGCAGCCAAGAGTATGGCGGGGGGCGAAATTCACCCCTCCACTTT.

This clonotype was picked up a small number of times. V and J are TRBV7-2 and TRBJ2-3; D perhaps matches TRBD2 (6 bases). There are 15 residues in the CDR3. V was pared by 5 bases and J by 7 bases, with 19 bases between. The V gene's germline CDR1 is SGHTA and CDR2 FQGNSA. The CDR3 reads CASSPFRSSGNTQYF. The CDR3, as DNA: TGTGCCAGCAGCCCTTTTAGAAGTAGCGGAAATACGCAGTATTTT.

The rearrangement uses TRBV6-1 and TRBJ1-1; 7 nucleotides line up with TRBD1. V was pared by 8 bases and J by 5 bases, with 11 bases of the junction left unmatched. Germline CDR1 and CDR2: MNHNS and SASEGT. The CDR3 loop spans 14 amino acids. CDR3 loop: CASHVRGSGTEAFF. The CDR3 DNA is TGTGCCAGCCATGTCAGGGGGTCGGGGACTGAAGCTTTCTTT.

CDR3 amino acids: CASSQVGPRNTEAFF. DNA of the CDR3: TGCGCCAGCAGCCAGGTGGGACCTAGGAACACTGAAGCTTTCTTT. The chain is built from TRBV4-1 and TRBJ1-1; tentatively, D is TRBD1 (5 bases). Germline V lookup: CDR1 MGHRA, CDR2 YSYEKL. The CDR3 loop spans 15 amino acids. Trimming cost V 3 bases and J 1 base, with 12 bases left between them.

The rearrangement joins TRBV5-8 to TRBJ1-1, with 7 bases identical to TRBD1. Germline V CDR1 and CDR2: SGHTS, YDEGEE. J was trimmed by 10 bases and V by 2 bases; bases with no gene match: 2. CDR3 length: 11 residues. CDR3 sequence: CASSFDRVAFF. CDR3 coding DNA: TGTGCCAGCAGCTTCGACAGGGTAGCTTTCTTT. The full variable domain, rest sourced from reference TRBV5-8 and TRBJ1-1, is EAGVTQSPTHLIKTRGQQATLRCSPISGHTSVYWYQQALGLGLQFLLWYDEGEERNRGNFPPRFSGRQFPNYSSELNVNALELEDSALYLCASSFDRVAFFGQGTRLTVV.

This clonotype was seen many times. This chain connects TRBV10-2 to TRBJ2-1, with 7 bases fitting TRBD2. Unmatched junction bases numbered 4, after V lost 6 bases and J lost 2 bases. Germline V lookup: CDR1 WSHSY, CDR2 SAAADI. This CDR3 is 14 amino acids long. This CDR3 reads CASRRDYTYNEQFF. The CDR3 region has the DNA TGCGCCAGCAGAAGGGACTACACCTACAATGAGCAGTTCTTC.

The V call is TRBV5-4, the J call TRBJ1-2, with 7 bases identical to TRBD1. CDR1 is SGHNT and CDR2 is YYREEE in the germline V gene (reference sequence). The CDR3 is 13 amino acids. The junction had 9 bases not matched to a gene; V was cut back by 5 bases and J by 8 bases. CDR3 sequence (DNA): TGTGCCAGCAGGACGACAGGGATGGGAGGCTACACCTTC. Translation: CASRTTGMGGYTF.

The chain combines TRBV30 with TRBJ2-3; no reliable D call. Germline V lookup: CDR1 GTSNPN, CDR2 SVGIG (reference sequence). The CDR3 extends over 14 amino acids. The germline V and J ends were trimmed by 0 bases and 4 bases, with 11 bases remaining between them. CDR3 in DNA: TGTGCCTGGAGTGTTTCGGAACCCCCAGATACGCAGTATTTT. Protein sequence: CAWSVSEPPDTQYF.

This clonotype has only a few counts. CDR3 loop: CASSYSTANYGYTF. CDR3 nucleotide sequence: TGTGCCAGCAGTTACTCCACAGCTAACTATGGCTACACCTTC. The chain joins TRBV6-5 to TRBJ1-2, with D uncertain. The CDR3 totals 14 residues. Per germline, CDR1 MNHEY and CDR2 SVGAGI. V lost 0 bases and J 0 bases, leaving 5 bases between the germline ends.

This chain uses TRBV20-1 with TRBJ2-1; D gene ambiguous. Germline V gives CDR1 DFQATT, CDR2 SNEGSKA (reference sequence). V was pared by 5 bases and J by 4 bases, with 12 bases between. This CDR3 contains 13 residues. Here the CDR3 DNA reads TGCAGTGCTCCGACCAGTATATACAATGAGCAGTTCTTC. Residues: CSAPTSIYNEQFF.

This clonotype has a count of ten or more. CDR3 sequence reads: CATSPTGTAWDEQFF. The CDR3 DNA follows: TGTGCCACCAGTCCAACAGGGACAGCATGGGATGAGCAGTTCTTC. V gene TRBV24-1 combines with J gene TRBJ2-1; 7 bases are shared with TRBD1. CDR1 and CDR2 from the germline V gene are KGHDR and SFDVKD. This CDR3 is 15 amino acids long. V trimming: 6 bases; J trimming: 8 bases; junction bases outside the gene matches: 12.

The chain couples TRBV15 to TRBJ1-1, with unresolved D. CDR1 LNHNV and CDR2 YYDKDF come from the germline V gene (reference sequence). This CDR3 is 14 amino acids long. V was shortened by 3 bases and J by 3 bases, with 11 bases between the two germline ends. CDR3 in amino acids: CATSRRTMDTEAFF. The CDR3 nucleotides are TGTGCCACCAGCAGGCGAACAATGGACACTGAAGCTTTCTTT.